The 16 T cell receptor beta chains reported below all come from one sample, sequenced in a study of molecular identifiers for immune sequencing clone quantification. TCRdb fed the PCR reads into MiXCR, producing one record per CDR3 protein. The sample consists of 60,000 to 70,000 distinct CDR3 sequences, less than 20% of them appearing once. The sample was naive CD8+ T cells from blood, with Jurkat cell RNA spiked in. Regarding subset: FACS-sorted CD8+CD4-CCR7+CD45RA+ naive T cells. The receptors derive from a human donor in good health. Some libraries in this study had Jurkat cell RNA spiked in.

Points on this clonotype: A clone one base away is much larger, so this may be a read error. This sequence joins TRBV7-6 and TRBJ2-7; 10 bases are shared with TRBD2. CDR3 size: 15 residues. Germline CDR1 is SGHVS and CDR2 is FNYEAQ. The CDR3 region is CANSPGALAGYEQYF. The CDR3 bases are TGTGCCAACAGCCCAGGGGCACTAGCGGGGTACGAGCAGTACTTC.

The chain couples TRBV4-1 to TRBJ2-1, with a possible D match to TRBD1 (6 bases). V was pared by 2 bases and J by 6 bases, with 17 bases between. Germline CDR1 and CDR2: MGHRA and YSYEKL. The CDR3 is 16 residues long. DNA for the CDR3: TGCGCCAGCAGCCAAAAACAGGGCCCTGGGGTCAATGAGCAGTTCTTC. It codes for CASSQKQGPGVNEQFF.

This clonotype occurred many times. The V call is TRBV7-9, the J call TRBJ1-1; D is unresolved. The CDR3 totals 12 residues. Germline CDR1 SEHNR, CDR2 FQNEAQ (reference sequence). The ends were cut back, 5 bases at V and 4 bases at J, with 8 bases in the middle. CDR3 sequence (DNA): TGTGCCAGCAGCGTGGTGCGCACTGAAGCTTTCTTT. Translating gives CASSVVRTEAFF.

This clonotype showed up just a few times. V is TRBV7-2 and J is TRBJ2-7; tentative D call: TRBD2 (6 bases). The length of the CDR3 is 15 residues. V was shortened by 5 bases and J by 0 bases, with 14 bases between the two germline ends. CDR1 and CDR2 (germline): SGHTA, FQGNSA. CDR3 bases: TGTGCCAGCAGCCCCCCTGGCGGGGACTCCTACGAGCAGTACTTC. Its protein product is CASSPPGGDSYEQYF.

This chain uses TRBV5-6 with TRBJ2-7; no clear D gene. Germline CDR1 SGHDT, CDR2 YYEEEE. Trimming cost V 0 bases and J 0 bases, with 10 bases left between them. CDR3 length: 15 residues. Here the CDR3 reads CASSLVPDLSYEQYF. CDR3 bases: TGTGCCAGCAGCTTGGTGCCAGATCTCTCCTACGAGCAGTACTTC.

In its sample, this clonotype was seen a few times. The rearrangement joins TRBV6-5 to TRBJ2-1, with 7 bases aligning to TRBD2. Germline V gives CDR1 MNHEY, CDR2 SVGAGI. V gave up 2 bases and J gave up 4 bases; unmatched junction bases: 8. CDR3 length: 16 amino acids. For the CDR3, the DNA is TGTGCCAGCAGTTACGCGGGAGAGGGGATGTACAATGAGCAGTTCTTC. It codes for CASSYAGEGMYNEQFF.

The CDR3 sequence: CASSLEGTGVNTEAFF. DNA of the CDR3: TGTGCCAGCAGCTTAGAAGGGACAGGGGTTAACACTGAAGCTTTCTTT. V and J are TRBV7-6 and TRBJ1-1, with 10 bases aligning to TRBD1. After removal of 1 base from V and 2 bases from J, the junction contained 4 bases not matched to a gene. Germline loops: CDR1 SGHVS, CDR2 FNYEAQ. This CDR3 is built from 16 residues. The full variable domain, completed using reference TRBV7-6 and TRBJ1-1, is GAGVSQSPRYKVTKRGQDVALRCDPISGHVSLYWYRQALGQGPEFLTYFNYEAQQDKSGLPNDRFSAERPEGSISTLTIQRTEQRDSAMYRCASSLEGTGVNTEAFFGQGTRLTVV.

There are many counts of this clonotype. This rearrangement joins TRBV5-6 to TRBJ2-7, with D possibly being TRBD1 or TRBD2 (5 bases each). Germline CDR1 reads SGHDT; CDR2 reads YYEEEE. This CDR3 has 13 residues. V was trimmed by 5 bases and J by 2 bases, leaving 11 bases between them. CDR3 amino acids: CASSEGQAYEQYF. The DNA of the CDR3 is TGTGCCAGCAGTGAGGGGCAGGCCTACGAGCAGTACTTC.

The gene calls are TRBV27 and TRBJ2-7, with TRBD1 matching over 8 bases. In germline, CDR1 is MNHEY, CDR2 SMNVEV (reference sequence). This CDR3 region has 14 residues. V trimming: 5 bases; J trimming: 4 bases; junction bases outside the gene matches: 7. The CDR3 DNA reads TGTGCCAGCAGTATCGGGACAGGTGAATACGAGCAGTACTTC. Amino acid sequence: CASSIGTGEYEQYF.

There are many counts of this clonotype. The V call is TRBV20-1, the J call TRBJ2-1; D call uncertain. This CDR3 has 13 residues. Trimming cost V 3 bases and J 0 bases, with 6 bases left between them. Germline V lookup: CDR1 DFQATT, CDR2 SNEGSKA (reference sequence). The CDR3 bases are TGCAGTGCTAGCGGGTCCTCCTACAATGAGCAGTTCTTC. It encodes CSASGSSYNEQFF.

Ten or more counts support this clonotype. This chain connects TRBV19 to TRBJ2-5; the match to TRBD1 covers 9 bases. V shed 4 bases, J shed 3 bases, and the junction held 12 bases outside the gene matches. The CDR3 consists of 17 residues. Germline lookup yields CDR1 LNHDA and CDR2 SQIVND (reference sequence). CDR3 nucleotides: TGTGCCAGTAGTAAAGCCCTAAACCGGGACAGGGAAGAGACCCAGTACTTC. It is translated as CASSKALNRDREETQYF.

This clonotype has only a few counts. V gene TRBV27 combines with J gene TRBJ2-2, with D unresolved. Trimming took 6 bases from V and 2 from J, leaving 4 bases between them. In germline, CDR1 is MNHEY, CDR2 SMNVEV (reference sequence). CDR3 length: 12 residues. The CDR3 sequence: CASRINTGELFF. Written as DNA, the CDR3 is TGTGCCAGCAGAATCAACACCGGGGAGCTGTTTTTT.

This clonotype was seen ten or more times. The rearrangement joins TRBV11-2 to TRBJ1-6; D call uncertain. The ends were cut back, 8 bases at V and 7 bases at J, with 12 bases in the middle. Germline lookup yields CDR1 SGHAT and CDR2 FQNNGV. The CDR3 runs to 13 residues. The CDR3, as DNA: TGTGCCAGCCGCCTCGGGCCCAATTCACCCCTCCACTTT. As protein: CASRLGPNSPLHF.

The table lists this clonotype with many counts. The chain couples TRBV4-2 to TRBJ2-3, with no clear D. CDR3 length equals 17 residues. CDR1 is LGHNA, CDR2 YNFKEQ, per germline. With 4 bases removed from V and 1 base from J, the gap between germline ends came to 18 bases. The CDR3 loop reads CASSPGERVHGTDTQYF. The CDR3, as DNA: TGTGCCAGCAGCCCGGGCGAAAGAGTCCATGGCACAGATACGCAGTATTTT.

Turning to this clonotype: This clone may be a read error of a much larger clone one base away. The CDR3 region has the DNA TGTGCCAGCAGCTTGAAGGCTCAGGGGGCCGGGGAGCTGTCTTTT. This translates into CASSLKAQGAGELSF. The chain combines TRBV5-3 with TRBJ2-2, with 8 bases that match TRBD1. TRBV5-3 falls under the ORF class, with uncertain function. The CDR3 covers 15 residues.

This clonotype occurred many times. The chain links TRBV25-1 to TRBJ2-3; 11 nucleotides line up with TRBD2. Trimming cost V 1 base and J 7 bases; bases outside gene matches: 7. The CDR3 consists of 16 residues. Germline values: CDR1 MGHDK, CDR2 SYGVNS. The CDR3 loop reads CASSEWVAGGVNTQYF. The CDR3 nucleotides are TGTGCCAGCAGTGAATGGGTAGCGGGAGGGGTAAATACGCAGTATTTT.